This T cell receptor beta chain was recorded in a study of blood T cell repertoires in COVID-19. Overall study context: Sources were T cells, B-cell-depleted T cells, or PBMCs; the material itself was cDNA or gDNA.

A note on this clone: Sequence at one end of the junction differs from germline and may be a read error.

Sequencing was performed with immunoSEQ multiplex PCR; in TCRdb, only in-frame clones are kept and a portion is missing. The repertoire includes a few hundred thousand clones, over 75% of them detected once, and 15% to 20% sits in the top ten. The material sequenced was peripheral blood. The sequence came from a middle-aged man with COVID-19, enrolled during active disease.

The chain's CDR3 is CASSQDSGASGPRSF. The CDR3 DNA reads TGCGCCAGCAGCCAAGATTCTGGGGCTAGCGGGCCCAGGTCGTTC. The chain carries TRBV4-3 and TRBJ2-3, with TRBD2 matching 8 bases. Germline values: CDR1 LGHNA, CDR2 YSLEER. The CDR3 totals 15 residues.